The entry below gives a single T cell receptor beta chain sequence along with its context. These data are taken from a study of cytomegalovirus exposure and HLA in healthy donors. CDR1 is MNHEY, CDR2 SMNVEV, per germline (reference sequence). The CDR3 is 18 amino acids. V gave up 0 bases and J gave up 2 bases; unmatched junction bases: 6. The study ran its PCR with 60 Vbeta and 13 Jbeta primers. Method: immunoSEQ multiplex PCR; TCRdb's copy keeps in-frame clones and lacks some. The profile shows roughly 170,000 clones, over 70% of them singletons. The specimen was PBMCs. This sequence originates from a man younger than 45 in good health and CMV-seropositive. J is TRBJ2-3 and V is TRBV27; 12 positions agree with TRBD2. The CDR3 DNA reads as TGTGCCAGCAGTTTATCAGGGACTAGCGGGCGTTCCACAGATACGCAGTATTTT. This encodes CASSLSGTSGRSTDTQYF.